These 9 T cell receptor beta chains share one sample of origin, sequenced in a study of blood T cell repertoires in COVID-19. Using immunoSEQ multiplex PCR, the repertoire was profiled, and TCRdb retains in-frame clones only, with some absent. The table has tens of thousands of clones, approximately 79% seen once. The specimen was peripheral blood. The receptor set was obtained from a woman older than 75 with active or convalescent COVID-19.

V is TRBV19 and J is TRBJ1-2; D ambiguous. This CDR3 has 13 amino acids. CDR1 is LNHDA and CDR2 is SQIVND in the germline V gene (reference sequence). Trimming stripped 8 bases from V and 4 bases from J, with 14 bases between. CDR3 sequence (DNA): TGTGCCAGTGCGAGGGAAGTGGCCTATGGCTACACCTTC. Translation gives CASAREVAYGYTF.

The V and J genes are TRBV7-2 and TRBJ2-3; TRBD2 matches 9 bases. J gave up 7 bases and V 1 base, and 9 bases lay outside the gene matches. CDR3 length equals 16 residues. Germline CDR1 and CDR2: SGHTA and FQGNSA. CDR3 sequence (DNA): TGTGCCAGCAGCTTAGGCCAAGCGGGAGGCCCCTATACGCAGTATTTT. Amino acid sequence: CASSLGQAGGPYTQYF.

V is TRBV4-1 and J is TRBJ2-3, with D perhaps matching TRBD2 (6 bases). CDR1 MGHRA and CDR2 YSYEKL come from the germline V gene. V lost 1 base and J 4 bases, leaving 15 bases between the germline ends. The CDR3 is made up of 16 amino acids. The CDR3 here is CASSQVRRGTPDTQYF. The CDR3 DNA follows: TGCGCCAGCAGCCAAGTACGACGGGGGACCCCAGATACGCAGTATTTT.

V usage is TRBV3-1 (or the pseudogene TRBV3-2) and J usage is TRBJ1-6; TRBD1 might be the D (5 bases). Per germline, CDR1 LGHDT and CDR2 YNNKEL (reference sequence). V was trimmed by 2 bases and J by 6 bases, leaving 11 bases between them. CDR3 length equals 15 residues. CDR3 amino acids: CASSQPGLINSPLHF. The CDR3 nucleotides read TGTGCCAGCAGCCAACCGGGACTGATTAATTCACCCCTCCACTTT.

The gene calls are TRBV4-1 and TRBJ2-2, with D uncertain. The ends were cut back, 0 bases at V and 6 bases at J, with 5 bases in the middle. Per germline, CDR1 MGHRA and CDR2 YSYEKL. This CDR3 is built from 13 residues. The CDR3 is CASSQDRSGELFF. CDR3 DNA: TGCGCCAGCAGCCAAGACAGGTCCGGGGAGCTGTTTTTT.

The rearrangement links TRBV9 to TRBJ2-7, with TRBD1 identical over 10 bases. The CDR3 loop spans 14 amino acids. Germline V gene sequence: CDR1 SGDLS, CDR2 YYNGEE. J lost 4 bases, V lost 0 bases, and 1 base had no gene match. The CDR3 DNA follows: TGTGCCAGCAGCGTAGGACAGGGGGCGTACGAGCAGTACTTC. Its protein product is CASSVGQGAYEQYF.

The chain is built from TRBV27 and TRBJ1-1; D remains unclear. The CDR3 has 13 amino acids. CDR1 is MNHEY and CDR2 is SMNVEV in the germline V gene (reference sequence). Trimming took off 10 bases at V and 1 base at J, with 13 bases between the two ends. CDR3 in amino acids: CATSWTPNTEAFF. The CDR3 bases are TGTGCCACTTCCTGGACTCCGAACACTGAAGCTTTCTTT.

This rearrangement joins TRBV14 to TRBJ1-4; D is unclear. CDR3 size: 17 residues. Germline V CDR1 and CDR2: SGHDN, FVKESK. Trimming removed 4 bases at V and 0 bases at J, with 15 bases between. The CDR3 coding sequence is TGTGCCAGCAGCCTACACCTTTACCATGCAACTAATGAAAAACTGTTTTTT. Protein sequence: CASSLHLYHATNEKLFF.

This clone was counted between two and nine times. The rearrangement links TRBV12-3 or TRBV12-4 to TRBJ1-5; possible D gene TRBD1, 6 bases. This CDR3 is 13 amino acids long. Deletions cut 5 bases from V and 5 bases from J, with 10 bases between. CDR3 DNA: TGTGCCAGCAGTACCCAGGGGCATCAGCCCCAGCATTTT. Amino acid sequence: CASSTQGHQPQHF.